This T cell receptor (beta chain) was obtained from a study of cytomegalovirus exposure and HLA in healthy donors (TCRdb year 2017). In terms of the full investigation: According to an earlier analysis of a few hundred of the donors, about 179 million T cells yielded 90 million to 140 million unique TCR beta sequences and 276 Gb of sequence data. Typing coverage varied by locus: about 629-630 donors for A, B, C, DRB1 and DQB1; under 550 for DQA1; approximately 610 for DPA1; around 490 for DPB1. Alongside the repertoire data, information on donor age, sex, ethnicity and CMV serostatus was compiled. In a later genetic analysis, genome-wide SNP genotypes for about three fifths of the roughly 670 donors were used, and that subset was treated as a discovery cohort. To decide whether each TCR beta V gene segment behaved as functional or pseudogenic, an earlier analysis of some 540 of the donors relied on high-throughput TCR beta sequencing. In addition to the first cohort of hundreds of subjects, a separate validation cohort of 120 different subjects was used. All discovery cohort repertoires had been generated using a single sequencing platform. The T cell repertoires of roughly 660 subjects were profiled by immunosequencing and related to cytomegalovirus serostatus. Both class I and class II loci were covered by HLA typing, at four-digit resolution. Among the roughly 400 genotyped donors, around 81% belonged to the genetic ancestry cluster associated with self-reported Caucasian donors. About 280 gigabases of sequencing data and tens of millions of unique TCR sequences made up an early release that covered approximately 620 HLA-typed donors. Among a few hundred genotyped donors of the cohort, an average of around 240,000 unique TCR beta nucleotide sequences were sequenced per donor, approximately 20% of them non-productive. Rather than drawing on any new phenotypic data, the later analysis identified candidate immune exposures from TCR beta sequences and the way those sequences occurred across donors. High-throughput TCR immunosequencing, statistical association of individual TCRs with disease status, and machine learning were combined to predict cytomegalovirus infection status. Because of strong linkage in the cohort, roughly five DR-DQ haplotypes were treated as single units for association and clustering. The study was designed to test whether signatures of past pathogen exposure could be identified by cataloging public T cell receptors. In a later analysis, previously published TCR beta repertoires from several hundred donors were re-analyzed and high-resolution HLA genotyping was added so that TCR occurrence patterns could be studied. On the study overall, not on this receptor specifically: In a later analysis, some 17,000 TCR beta sequences were associated with specific HLA alleles at a false discovery rate of 0.05. Three of the identified cytomegalovirus-associated TCR beta chains were confirmed in vitro to be specific for cytomegalovirus antigens. A further reported finding was that TCR beta sequences accurately predicted the HLA-A and HLA-B alleles for most subjects in the first cohort. In both the original and validation cohorts, the classifier was reported to diagnose cytomegalovirus status with high specificity and sensitivity. Several of the top co-occurrence clusters appeared to be linked to parvovirus B19, influenza, CMV and Epstein-Barr virus, according to a later analysis. Most TCR sequences were seen in very few donors, while some public TCRs were found in many individuals. Immune exposure information for the cohort was limited to CMV serostatus. In an earlier analysis of 587 of the donors, most TCR beta V segments appeared in productive rearrangements about 90% or about 30% of the time, broadly matching IMGT annotations. In a later analysis, HLA-associated TCR beta chains showed more clonal expansion and lower generation probabilities than non-associated chains that were equally common. The cohort was sequenced for TCR beta chains only, and without alpha or paired-chain data the features that could be detected were limited. A cluster of highly shared sequence variants was judged likely to be a technical artifact of the sequencing pipeline. In a later genetic analysis, fewer N-insertions in productive TCRs were reported among donors in an Asian-associated ancestry cluster than the approximately 670-donor mean. Most CMV-associated TCR beta chains appeared to be HLA-restricted in a later analysis, and the HLA associations seemed to be driven largely by CMV exposure. Because counts were too low, about 18 rarely observed V segments, including chromosome 9 orphons, were left out of the earlier analysis of 500 to 650 of the donors. An association between a missense DCLRE1C variant and V-gene and J-gene trimming of TCR beta chains was found in a later genetic analysis and replicated in an independent cohort. When HLA alleles, especially DR and DQ, strongly co-occurred, TCR associations were difficult to assign to individual alleles. In a later analysis, TCR association rates were found to vary across HLA loci, with the most associated TCRs seen for DRB1 alleles and the fewest for HLA-C alleles. The study gave a list of roughly 150 TCR beta chains associated with cytomegalovirus. Some IMGT-functional V segments, including TRBV6-2 and TRBV6-3, could not be told apart with the 87-base-pair reads, so those segments were excluded. Because some donors lacked HLA typing at each locus, the association tests relied only on the typed subset. According to the authors, the approach could potentially be generalized to other disease states and immunological phenotypes. Roughly uniform sequencing depth across donors was assumed in presence/absence analyses, although this assumption may not hold. Correlated functional status among segregating V segments might be attributable to linkage disequilibrium, but an unknown experimental factor could not be ruled out.

With regard to this clone: Its antigen target is currently unknown. Base qualities were left out, and no much larger clone turns up one base away.

The cohort consisted of approximately 670 healthy bone marrow donors. At the time of sampling, all cohort members were nominally healthy, though unrecorded immune exposures were likely present. The donor was CMV seropositive and was included in the group of approximately 300 seropositive cohort members. A peripheral blood sample was provided by each donor, and peripheral blood mononuclear cells were used for TCR beta sequencing. Genomic DNA was extracted from the blood cell samples with the Qiagen DNeasy Blood Extraction Kit. Libraries were built with the immunoSEQ multiplex PCR assay. For the multiplex PCR, a mixture combining 60 forward primers for TCR Vbeta segments and 13 reverse primers for TCR Jbeta segments was used. The CDR3 region of rearranged TCR beta genes was amplified from genomic DNA with a multiplex PCR assay. On the Illumina HiSeq System, the amplified TCR beta libraries were sequenced as 87-base-pair reads. The original pipeline was this. Across the 700 or so repertoires, a later analysis counted around 80 million unique TCR beta chains, roughly 11 million of which were shared by at least two donors. To remove PCR and sequencing errors, raw reads were error-corrected and collapsed into unique sequences using a nearest-neighbor algorithm that merged closely related sequences. To assign V, D and J gene segments, CDR3 sequences were aligned to IMGT reference sequences. For a sequence to be retained, at least a six-nucleotide match to both a V gene segment and a J gene segment was required. Rearrangements were called productive when the CDR3 lacked stop codons and stayed in frame with V and J; all others were non-productive. CDR3 was defined according to IMGT convention as the region running from the second conserved V-encoded cysteine to the conserved J-encoded phenylalanine. Sequences without an unambiguous match to a single V gene segment were excluded from the earlier analysis of 450 to 650 of the donors. In an earlier analysis of 587 of the donors, V segments were called functional above 56.7% productive rearrangements and were called segregating when the between-donor standard deviation exceeded 5%. A statistical classification framework was built to diagnose cytomegalovirus status from the catalog of TCR beta chain sequences. In a later analysis, TCR nucleotide sequences were compared against IMGT/GENE-DB human TR gene sequences so that V and J genes could be assigned. In a later analysis, CDR3 sequences and most-parsimonious VDJ recombination scenarios were assigned using the TCRdist pipeline. In a later analysis, each TCR beta chain was defined by its CDR3 amino acid sequence together with its V-gene family, and reads lacking a unique V-gene family were excluded. A later analysis removed 600 or so highly shared, low-generation-probability nucleotide sequences to deal with suspected cross-contamination and a sequencing artifact. For each public chain, a later analysis derived a clonal expansion index from normalized ranks of inferred template counts within each repertoire. Generation probabilities in a later analysis came from a VDJ recombination model fitted to out-of-frame rearrangements, and those results were checked against IGoR. In a later analysis, TCR-TCR, TCR-HLA and TCR-CMV co-occurrence was scored with hypergeometric tests, and a repertoire-size bias correction was applied to TCR pairs. A later analysis estimated false discovery rates by permuting HLA or CMV assignments 20 times. In a later analysis, co-occurring TCRs were grouped using DBSCAN, and TCRdist sequence similarity was added for clustering within HLA-allele-positive subsets. Repertoires with fewer than 30,000 or more than 120,000 public chains were left out of co-occurrence clustering, as were five repertoires with anomalous nucleotide sharing. TCRdb's version of the immuneACCESS table is confined to in-frame rearrangements and falls short of the full clone set. An unresolved V gene accounts for under half of the shortfall where checked; the remainder is of unknown origin. The V and J calls and the clone size are those of that table, but D and trimming were determined from the DNA. For this sample there are under 150,000 clones; 65% to 85% appear just once. Of the sample, roughly 4% falls within the top ten clones.

The CDR3 measures 15 amino acids from cysteine to phenylalanine. Only the CDR3 part of the read is kept: 45 bases, read in frame from the first base. Between the V and J ends, shortened by 0 bases and 10 bases respectively, the junction contains 17 bases. As encoded in the germline V gene, CDR1 is LGHNA while CDR2 is YSLEER. The clonotype originates from a woman between 35 and 50 years old in good health and CMV-seropositive. The specimen sequenced was PBMCs. Recombination connected TRBV4-3 to TRBJ2-3; there is no confident call for the D gene. The sequenced DNA is TGCGCCAGCAGCCAAGATCGATGGGCCGGAATGTCGCAGTATTTT. Translated, it gives CASSQDRWAGMSQYF.